This is a list of T cell receptor beta chains from one sample in a study of CD8+CD57+ T cells in acquired aplastic anemia. MiXCR, applied by TCRdb to the reads, yields one record per CDR3 protein. The repertoire includes 180,000 or so distinct CDR3 sequences, about half of them detected once, and about 1.7% sits in the top ten. Material for sequencing was sorted CD4+, CD8+, or CD8+CD57+ T cells (not recorded which) from PBMCs. The receptors shown here come from a human donor with aplastic anemia. Each CDR3 is given with its conserved first and last residue. A D gene is named only where the DNA matches it firmly. A clone size is listed for some rows: how often the clone was seen (once, few, many), or a class if it is expanded.

CASKADQGYTF	TGTGCCAGCAAGGCAGATCAGGGCTACACCTTC	TRBV2	11	.	TRBJ1-2	.
CAGKTGYETLEQYF	TGTGCCGGGAAGACAGGGTATGAAACCCTCGAGCAGTACTTC	TRBV2	14	.	TRBJ2-7	TRBD1
CSVSSGRSRELFF	TGCAGCGTTAGTAGCGGGAGGAGTCGGGAGCTGTTTTTT	TRBV29-1	13	.	TRBJ2-2	TRBD2
CSARDPSGRADTQYF	TGCAGTGCTAGAGATCCTAGCGGGAGGGCAGATACGCAGTATTTT	TRBV20-1	15	.	TRBJ2-3	TRBD2
CASSSGGDTQYF	TGTGCCAGCAGCTCGGGGGGGGATACGCAGTATTTT	TRBV7-6	12	many	TRBJ2-3	TRBD2
CASSSDRGITEQYF	TGCGCCAGCAGTTCCGACAGGGGGATCACCGAGCAGTACTTC	TRBV5-1	14	once	TRBJ2-7	TRBD1
CATSRDWEGTQGNEQFF	TGTGCCACCAGCAGAGATTGGGAAGGGACACAGGGGAATGAGCAGTTCTTC	TRBV15	17	.	TRBJ2-1	TRBD1
CASSEASADRQPQHF	TGTGCCAGCAGTGAAGCGTCGGCAGATCGGCAGCCCCAGCATTTT	TRBV2	15	.	TRBJ1-5	.
CASSLPPITYEQYF	TGTGCCAGCAGTTTACCCCCAATTACCTACGAGCAGTACTTC	TRBV28	14	few	TRBJ2-7	.
CASSSQLAKNIQYF	TGTGCCAGCAGTTCCCAGCTAGCCAAAAACATTCAGTACTTC	TRBV27	14	.	TRBJ2-4	.
CASGGYEQYF	TGTGCCAGCGGGGGCTACGAGCAGTACTTC	TRBV7-2	10	.	TRBJ2-7	.
CASSPGDTYEQYF	TGTGCCAGCAGCCCAGGGGACACCTACGAGCAGTACTTC	TRBV7-6	13	once	TRBJ2-7	.
CATSRDHIIEQYF	TGTGCCACCAGCAGAGATCATATCATCGAGCAGTACTTC	TRBV15	13	.	TRBJ2-7	.
CATSDSGFGYTF	TGTGCCACCAGTGATTCAGGGTTTGGCTACACCTTC	TRBV24-1	12	many	TRBJ1-2	.
CASSPLPTGPYGYTF	TGTGCCAGCAGTCCTCTTCCGACAGGGCCCTATGGCTACACCTTC	TRBV6-2/TRBV6-3	15	.	TRBJ1-2	TRBD1
CASSFGTGGRQPQHF	TGTGCCAGCAGCTTTGGGACAGGGGGCCGACAGCCCCAGCATTTT	TRBV7-2	15	many	TRBJ1-5	TRBD1
CASSVPGQGTGNTIYF	TGTGCCAGCAGCGTACCGGGACAGGGGACTGGAAACACCATATATTTT	TRBV2	16	.	TRBJ1-3	TRBD1
CAIRPTDTQYF	TGTGCCATCAGGCCAACGGACACGCAGTATTTT	TRBV10-3	11	.	TRBJ2-3	.
CSVEDLGPSTDTQYF	TGCAGCGTTGAAGATCTAGGGCCGAGCACAGATACGCAGTATTTT	TRBV29-1	15	once	TRBJ2-3	.
CASTPRRDSGKLFF	TGTGCCAGTACCCCCCGAAGGGATAGTGGAAAACTGTTTTTT	TRBV19	14	.	TRBJ1-4	.
CASSSDRGGDEQFF	TGTGCCAGCAGTTCCGACAGGGGTGGAGATGAGCAGTTCTTC	TRBV6-5	14	.	TRBJ2-1	TRBD1
CASSMTKSRLALWEAFF	TGTGCCAGCAGTATGACAAAATCGAGGTTAGCCCTATGGGAAGCTTTCTTT	TRBV6-2/TRBV6-3	17	few	TRBJ1-1	.
CSGHRGHTDTQYF	TGCAGCGGACACAGGGGGCACACAGATACGCAGTATTTT	TRBV29-1	13	.	TRBJ2-3	TRBD1
CASTVEPSSGNTIYF	TGTGCCAGCACCGTGGAACCCTCCTCTGGAAACACCATATATTTT	TRBV6-7	15	.	TRBJ1-3	.
CAISEARGMNTEAFF	TGTGCCATCAGTGAGGCCCGAGGGATGAACACTGAAGCTTTCTTT	TRBV10-3	15	.	TRBJ1-1	.
CASRGPESSYNSPLHF	TGTGCCAGCAGGGGGCCCGAGAGCTCCTATAATTCACCCCTCCACTTT	TRBV7-2	16	many	TRBJ1-6	.
CAISENPTGRGEKLFF	TGTGCCATCAGTGAAAACCCGACAGGGCGAGGGGAAAAACTGTTTTTT	TRBV10-3	16	.	TRBJ1-4	TRBD1
CSARDERGGPDTQYF	TGCAGTGCTAGAGATGAGCGGGGGGGCCCAGATACGCAGTATTTT	TRBV20-1	15	many	TRBJ2-3	TRBD2
CASMASGSTDTQYF	TGTGCCAGCATGGCTAGCGGTAGCACAGATACGCAGTATTTT	TRBV2	14	.	TRBJ2-3	TRBD2
CASSLTYEQYF	TGTGCCAGCAGCCTCACCTACGAGCAGTACTTC	TRBV7-9	11	.	TRBJ2-7	.
CSVAQTFADTQYF	TGCAGCGTTGCCCAGACTTTCGCAGATACGCAGTATTTT	TRBV29-1	13	.	TRBJ2-3	.
CASSLPGAPDTQYF	TGTGCCAGCAGCCTCCCGGGGGCCCCCGATACGCAGTATTTT	TRBV7-6	14	.	TRBJ2-3	.
CAISERTSPYNEQFF	TGTGCCATCAGTGAGCGTACTAGCCCCTACAATGAGCAGTTCTTC	TRBV10-3	15	.	TRBJ2-1	.
CASSSTGRGFYGYTF	TGTGCCAGCAGCTCTACCGGCAGGGGGTTCTATGGCTACACCTTC	TRBV25-1	15	.	TRBJ1-2	TRBD1
CASNGLADNEQFF	TGTGCCAGCAATGGACTAGCGGACAATGAGCAGTTCTTC	TRBV18	13	.	TRBJ2-1	TRBD2
CASSPTGLAIPDTQYF	TGTGCCAGCAGCCCTACGGGACTAGCGATTCCTGATACGCAGTATTTT	TRBV7-8	16	.	TRBJ2-3	TRBD2
CASSETGGLDEQYF	TGTGCCAGCAGTGAGACAGGGGGCCTCGACGAGCAGTACTTC	TRBV6-1	14	once	TRBJ2-7	TRBD1
CATRGRGKNYGYTF	TGTGCCACCCGGGGCAGGGGAAAGAACTATGGCTACACCTTC	TRBV10-3	14	.	TRBJ1-2	.
CASSEGTWNSNTEAFF	TGTGCCAGCAGCGAAGGAACATGGAATTCGAACACTGAAGCTTTCTTT	TRBV5-4	16	.	TRBJ1-1	.
CSVGAKGQPQHF	TGCAGCGTTGGGGCCAAAGGTCAGCCCCAGCATTTT	TRBV29-1	12	.	TRBJ1-5	.
CAWSRAGGNTEAFF	TGTGCCTGGAGTCGGGCAGGGGGGAACACTGAAGCTTTCTTT	TRBV30	14	.	TRBJ1-1	TRBD1
CASSYGRFETQYF	TGTGCCAGCAGTTATGGCAGGTTTGAGACCCAGTACTTC	TRBV6-2/TRBV6-3	13	few	TRBJ2-5	.
CATKGFTEAFF	TGTGCCACCAAGGGGTTCACTGAAGCTTTCTTT	TRBV24-1	11	many	TRBJ1-1	.
CSVEWADTQYF	TGCAGCGTTGAGTGGGCAGATACGCAGTATTTT	TRBV29-1	11	.	TRBJ2-3	.
CASSLWASGQGQLYEQYF	TGCGCCAGCAGCTTGTGGGCCTCGGGACAGGGCCAACTCTACGAGCAGTACTTC	TRBV5-1	18	once	TRBJ2-7	TRBD1
CASSSDSSPLHF	TGTGCCAGCAGCAGCGACAGCTCACCCCTCCACTTT	TRBV7-9	12	.	TRBJ1-6	.
CASSYDPDSTQYF	TGTGCCAGCAGTTATGACCCCGATTCAACCCAGTACTTC	TRBV7-3	13	.	TRBJ2-5	.
CASSSDKTGYDTEAFF	TGTGCCAGCAGCTCGGATAAGACAGGGTATGACACTGAAGCTTTCTTT	TRBV5-5	16	.	TRBJ1-1	TRBD1
CASRTPGQGGETQYF	TGTGCCAGCAGAACTCCGGGACAGGGGGGAGAGACCCAGTACTTC	TRBV6-1	15	.	TRBJ2-5	TRBD1